Following are 2 T cell receptor beta chains from one sample sequenced in a study of technical replicates of blood from four donors. Repertoires were generated with immunoSEQ multiplex PCR, while TCRdb's copy carries only in-frame clones and drops some. The table records almost 90,000 clones, roughly 94% of them present only once. Specimen: T cells isolated from PBMCs. Every receptor here comes from a human donor in good health.

This chain uses TRBV19 with TRBJ2-1; D remains unclear. V lost 3 bases, J lost 7 bases, and 7 bases lay in between. Looked up from germline, CDR1 is LNHDA and CDR2 is SQIVND (reference sequence). The CDR3 sequence is 12 residues long. In nucleotides, the CDR3 is TGTGCCAGTAGTATTGCACAGAATGAGCAGTTCTTC. Protein product: CASSIAQNEQFF.

The rearrangement links TRBV4-2 to TRBJ1-2; D call uncertain. The length of the CDR3 is 15 residues. V lost 0 bases and J 3 bases, leaving 11 bases between the germline ends. Germline CDR1 LGHNA, CDR2 YNFKEQ. This CDR3 is CASSQDGRVYYGYTF. The CDR3 DNA follows: TGTGCCAGCAGCCAAGATGGGAGGGTATACTATGGCTACACCTTC.